In its sample, the clone carrying this T cell receptor beta chain was seen many times. Antigen: not known. This sample was taken from a study of prognosis after radiotherapy for stage I lung cancer. Turning to the study itself: Development of distant metastases after radiotherapy was seen in a few patients at a median of approximately 7 months, with no significant progression in some 15.

V dropped 1 base and J dropped 5; count of bases not matched to a gene: 5. The CDR3 has 14 residues. Patients were uniformly node-negative by CT and PET/CT and had received no prior chemotherapy or radiotherapy, with no other malignancies. Two-round multiplex PCR, the amplification method, yielded TCR beta CDR3 from genomic DNA. With primers specific to each TRBV and TRBJ gene, the first-round PCR was performed. The second round of PCR employed universal primers. From the multiplex PCR reads, TCRdb called clonotypes with MiXCR, one entry per CDR3 protein. The table has about 20,000 distinct CDR3 sequences, roughly two fifths seen once. Points from the study as a whole: It was in patients who developed distant metastases that Shannon entropy after stereotactic body radiation therapy was lower.

This rearrangement joins TRBV12-3 or TRBV12-4 to TRBJ2-7, with 7 nucleotides matching TRBD1. The specimen was PBMCs, collected before or after stereotactic body radiation therapy (not recorded which). This TCR was recovered from a donor aged 50 or older with non-small cell lung cancer. This CDR3 reads CASSLVDRVNEQYF. CDR3 DNA sequence: TGTGCCAGCAGTTTAGTAGACAGGGTGAACGAGCAGTACTTC.